The TCR beta chain described here comes from a study of blood T cell repertoires in COVID-19. The J segment lost 3 bases and the V segment lost 4 bases, leaving 7 bases of the junction unmatched. The CDR3 length is 15 residues. CDR1 and CDR2 (germline): SGHRS, YFSETQ. Measured with immunoSEQ multiplex PCR; TCRdb has only the in-frame clones, and not every one. The sample contains about 270,000 clones, 88% of which appear only once. J is TRBJ2-5 and V is TRBV5-1, with 9 bases fitting TRBD1. Sequencing was done on a sample of PBMCs or T cells enriched from blood (not recorded which). The receptor comes from a woman between 40 and 55 years old with acute COVID-19. CDR3 DNA sequence: TGCGCCAGCAGCCACGCCGGGACAGGGAAAGAGACCCAGTACTTC. Translated: CASSHAGTGKETQYF. Based on the CDR3 plus reference TRBV5-1 and TRBJ2-5, the full variable domain is KAGVTQTPRYLIKTRGQQVTLSCSPISGHRSVSWYQQTPGQGLQFLFEYFSETQRNKGNFPGRFSGRQFSNSRSEMNVSTLELGDSALYLCASSHAGTGKETQYFGPGTRLLVL.